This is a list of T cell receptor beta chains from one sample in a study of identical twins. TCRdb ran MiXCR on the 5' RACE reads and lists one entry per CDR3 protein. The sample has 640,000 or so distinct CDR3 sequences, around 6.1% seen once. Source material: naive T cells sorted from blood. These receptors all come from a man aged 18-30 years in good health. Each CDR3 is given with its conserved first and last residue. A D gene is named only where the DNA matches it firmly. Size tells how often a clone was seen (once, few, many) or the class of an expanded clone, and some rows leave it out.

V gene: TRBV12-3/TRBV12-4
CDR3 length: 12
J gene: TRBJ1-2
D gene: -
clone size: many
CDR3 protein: CASSFGAYGYTF
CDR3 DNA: TGTGCCAGCAGTTTTGGGGCCTATGGCTACACCTTC

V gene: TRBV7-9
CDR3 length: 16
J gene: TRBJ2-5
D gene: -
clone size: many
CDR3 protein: CASSSVGHLDQETQYF
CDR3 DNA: TGTGCCAGCAGCTCGGTGGGGCACCTGGACCAAGAGACCCAGTACTTC

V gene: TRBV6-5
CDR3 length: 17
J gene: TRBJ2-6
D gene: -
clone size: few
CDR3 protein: CASSYDGWVSGANVLTF
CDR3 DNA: TGTGCCAGCAGTTACGATGGCTGGGTCTCTGGGGCCAACGTCCTGACTTTC

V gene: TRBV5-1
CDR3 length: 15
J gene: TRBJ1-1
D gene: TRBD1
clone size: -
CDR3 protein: CASSWGTGRNTEAFF
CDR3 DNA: TGCGCCAGCAGCTGGGGGACAGGGCGGAACACTGAAGCTTTCTTT

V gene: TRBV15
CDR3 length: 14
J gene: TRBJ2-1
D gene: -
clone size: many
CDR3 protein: CATSRVRGSDEQFF
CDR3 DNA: TGTGCCACCAGCAGAGTGCGGGGTTCGGATGAGCAGTTCTTC

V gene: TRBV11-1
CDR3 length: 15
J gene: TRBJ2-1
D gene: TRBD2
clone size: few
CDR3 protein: CASSTPSGSYNEQFF
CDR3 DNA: TGTGCCAGCAGCACACCTAGCGGGTCCTACAATGAGCAGTTCTTC

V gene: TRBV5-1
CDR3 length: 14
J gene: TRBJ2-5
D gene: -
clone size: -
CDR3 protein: CASSHGASQETQYF
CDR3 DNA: TGCGCCAGCAGCCACGGGGCTTCCCAAGAGACCCAGTACTTC

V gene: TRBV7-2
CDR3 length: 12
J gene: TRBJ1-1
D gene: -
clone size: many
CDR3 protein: CATGEPRTEAFF
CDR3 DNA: TGTGCCACCGGAGAACCTCGCACTGAAGCTTTCTTT

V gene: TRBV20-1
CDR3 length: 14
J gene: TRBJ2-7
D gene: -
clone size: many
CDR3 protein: CSARVSSDFGEQYF
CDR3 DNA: TGCAGTGCTAGAGTGAGTAGTGACTTCGGGGAGCAGTACTTC

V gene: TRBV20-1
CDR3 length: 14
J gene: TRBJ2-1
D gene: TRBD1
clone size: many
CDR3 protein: CSAGGRISYNEQFF
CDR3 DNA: TGCAGTGCAGGGGGCAGGATCTCCTACAATGAGCAGTTCTTC

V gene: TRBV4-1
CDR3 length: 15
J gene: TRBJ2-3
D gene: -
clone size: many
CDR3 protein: CASSPGTPVASGTYF
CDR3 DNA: -

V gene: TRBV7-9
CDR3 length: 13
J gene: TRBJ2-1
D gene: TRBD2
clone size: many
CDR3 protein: CASGHLAGNEQFF
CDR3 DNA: TGTGCCAGCGGCCATTTAGCGGGCAATGAGCAGTTCTTC

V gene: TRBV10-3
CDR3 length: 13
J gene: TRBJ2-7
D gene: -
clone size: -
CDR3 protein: CAISESTGNEQYF
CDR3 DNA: TGTGCCATCAGTGAGTCGACCGGGAACGAGCAGTACTTC

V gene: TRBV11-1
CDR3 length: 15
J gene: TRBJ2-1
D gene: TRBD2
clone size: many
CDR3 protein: CASSPLAGERNEQFF
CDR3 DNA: TGTGCCAGCAGCCCGCTAGCGGGAGAGCGGAATGAGCAGTTCTTC

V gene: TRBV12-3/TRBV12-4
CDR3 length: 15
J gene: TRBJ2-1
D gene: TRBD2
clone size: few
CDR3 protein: CASTWTSGRPNEQFF
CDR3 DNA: TGTGCCAGCACCTGGACTAGCGGGAGACCGAATGAGCAGTTCTTC

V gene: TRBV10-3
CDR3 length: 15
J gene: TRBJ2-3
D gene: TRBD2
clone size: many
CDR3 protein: CAISLAGESTDTQYF
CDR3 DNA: TGTGCCATCAGCCTAGCGGGAGAGAGCACAGATACGCAGTATTTT